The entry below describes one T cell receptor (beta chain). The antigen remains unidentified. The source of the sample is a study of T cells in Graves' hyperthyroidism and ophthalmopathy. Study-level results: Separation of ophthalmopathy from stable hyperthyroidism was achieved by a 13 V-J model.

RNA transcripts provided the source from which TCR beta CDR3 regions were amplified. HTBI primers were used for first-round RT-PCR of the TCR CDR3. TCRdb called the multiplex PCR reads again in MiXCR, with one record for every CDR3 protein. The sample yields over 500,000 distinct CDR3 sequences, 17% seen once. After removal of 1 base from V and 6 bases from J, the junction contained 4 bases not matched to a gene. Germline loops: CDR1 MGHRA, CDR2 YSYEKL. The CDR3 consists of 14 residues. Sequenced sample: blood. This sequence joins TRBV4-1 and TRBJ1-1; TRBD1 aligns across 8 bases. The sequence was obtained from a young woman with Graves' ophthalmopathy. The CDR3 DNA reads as TGCGCCAGCAGCCAAGTCGGACAGGGTCCTGAAGCTTTCTTT. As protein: CASSQVGQGPEAFF.